The 25 T cell receptor beta chains below were found in one sample sequenced in a study of human T cells and chemical hapten exposure. One entry per CDR3 protein results from TCRdb running MiXCR on the RACE reads. Of around 340,000 distinct CDR3 sequences in the sample, approximately 6.3% were seen once. The time point: patch test 1, 2 weeks after DPC sensitization. As to treatment: therapeutic diphenylcyclopropenone sensitization with weekly scalp DPC. Sequenced material: whole blood, taken in connection with sensitization to the hapten diphenylcyclopropenone (DPC). The receptor source for this set is a woman aged 18-29 years with alopecia areata. Some clones in this sample may be carry-over from other donors' samples.

In its sample, this clonotype was seen many times. This CDR3 reads CASSYSGVINTEAFF. CDR3 in DNA: TGTGCCAGCAGCTATTCCGGGGTCATAAACACTGAAGCTTTCTTT. The V call is TRBV7-2, the J call TRBJ1-1, with D unclear. Trimming took off 4 bases at V and 2 bases at J, with 14 bases between the two ends. The CDR3 length is 15 residues. Germline values: CDR1 SGHTA, CDR2 FQGNSA.

The chain employs TRBV18 and TRBJ2-7, with 7 positions matching TRBD2. V was pared by 0 bases and J by 4 bases, with 9 bases of the junction left unmatched. CDR3 size: 16 residues. From germline, CDR1 is KGHSH and CDR2 LQKENI. CDR3: CASSPPAQGGSYEQYF. In nucleotides, the CDR3 is TGTGCCAGCTCACCACCGGCCCAGGGAGGGTCGTACGAGCAGTACTTC.

This clonotype was recorded many times. V usage is TRBV9 and J usage is TRBJ2-7; the D gene is possibly TRBD1 (6 bases). The CDR3 runs 14 residues. In germline, CDR1 is SGDLS, CDR2 YYNGEE. With 6 bases removed from V and 2 bases from J, the gap between germline ends came to 15 bases. The CDR3 spells CASTPGDKAYEQYF. The CDR3 DNA reads as TGTGCCAGCACCCCCGGGGACAAGGCCTACGAGCAGTACTTC.

The gene calls are TRBV9 and TRBJ2-3, with D possibly matching TRBD2 (7 bases). The length of the CDR3 is 16 residues. CDR1 and CDR2 (germline): SGDLS, YYNGEE. The V end was cut by 4 bases, the J end by 2 bases, with 17 bases between. The chain's CDR3 is CASSIRGGGITDTQYF. The CDR3 DNA reads as TGTGCCAGCAGCATACGAGGCGGGGGCATCACAGATACGCAGTATTTT.

This chain uses TRBV5-1 with TRBJ1-4; TRBD1 is a possible D gene (6 bases). This CDR3 region has 14 residues. Trimming cost V 5 bases and J 7 bases, with 15 bases left between them. CDR1 is SGHRS, CDR2 YFSETQ, per germline. Here the CDR3 reads CASSSDRSSEKLFF. The DNA for the CDR3 is TGCGCCAGCAGTTCCGACAGGAGCAGTGAAAAACTGTTTTTT.

This clonotype appeared many times. The chain combines TRBV14 with TRBJ2-7; D may be TRBD1 (5 bases). The CDR3 has 11 amino acids. V was pared by 4 bases and J by 6 bases, with 7 bases between. Germline-derived CDR1 and CDR2 are SGHDN and FVKESK. This CDR3 reads CASSRGGEQYF. Here the CDR3 DNA reads TGTGCCAGCAGCCGGGGCGGCGAGCAGTACTTC.

For the CDR3, the DNA is TGTGCCAGCAGTCTAAGACCCAGCTCTGGAAACACCATATATTTT. Residues: CASSLRPSSGNTIYF. The chain uses TRBV28 and TRBJ1-3; no firm D call. Looked up from germline, CDR1 is MDHEN and CDR2 is SYDVKM. V lost 5 bases and J lost 0, with 11 bases in between. CDR3 length: 15 amino acids.

This chain joins TRBV6-5 and TRBJ1-5; D remains unclear. The ends were cut back, 6 bases at V and 4 bases at J, with 13 bases in the middle. Looked up from germline, CDR1 is MNHEY and CDR2 is SVGAGI. The CDR3 extends over 14 amino acids. The DNA for the CDR3 is TGTGCCAGCAGCCCCGATTGGAAGAATCAGCCCCAGCATTTT. It specifies CASSPDWKNQPQHF.

This clonotype was picked up many times. The CDR3 DNA reads TGTGCCAGCAGTTTGGTTGATACCTACAATGAGCAGTTCTTC. Residues: CASSLVDTYNEQFF. The chain is built from TRBV12-3 or TRBV12-4 and TRBJ2-1; no clear D gene. The CDR3 consists of 14 residues. Trimming cost V 3 bases and J 2 bases, with 8 bases left between them.

The sample holds many counts of this clonotype. The gene calls are TRBV9 and TRBJ2-1; 11 bases line up with TRBD2. CDR3 length: 15 amino acids. V shed 4 bases, J shed 6 bases, and the junction held 6 bases outside the gene matches. Germline loops: CDR1 SGDLS, CDR2 YYNGEE. The CDR3 region is CASSLTSGVVNEQFF. For the CDR3, the DNA is TGTGCCAGCAGCCTGACTAGCGGGGTAGTCAATGAGCAGTTCTTC. Based on the CDR3 plus reference TRBV9 and TRBJ2-1, the full variable domain is DSGVTQTPKHLITATGQRVTLRCSPRSGDLSVYWYQQSLDQGLQFLIQYYNGEERAKGNILERFSAQQFPDLHSELNLSSLELGDSALYFCASSLTSGVVNEQFFGPGTRLTVL.

This clonotype has ten or more counts. The chain uses TRBV19 and TRBJ2-4, with D hard to call. V dropped 5 bases and J dropped 0 bases, with 11 bases sitting between them. CDR1 LNHDA and CDR2 SQIVND come from the germline V gene (reference sequence). CDR3 length: 15 residues. CDR3 sequence: CASSPPGLAKNIQYF. The CDR3 DNA follows: TGTGCCAGTAGTCCCCCGGGCCTAGCCAAAAACATTCAGTACTTC.

This clonotype was found many times. V is TRBV6-1 and J is TRBJ1-3, with 8 bases identical to TRBD1. V shed 9 bases and J 0 bases; nucleotides not matched to a gene: 10. This CDR3 comprises 16 residues. In germline, CDR1 is MNHNS, CDR2 SASEGT. The DNA for the CDR3 is TGTGCCAGACCCACGACAGGGGCCCGCTCTGGAAACACCATATATTTT. Its protein is CARPTTGARSGNTIYF.

This clonotype was recorded many times. The V call is TRBV10-3, the J call TRBJ1-4; D perhaps matches TRBD1 (5 bases). The CDR3 consists of 13 residues. The germline gives CDR1 ENHRY, CDR2 SYGVKD. V lost 11 bases to trimming and J lost 8 bases, with 18 bases between them. CDR3 DNA: TGTGCCGTGCGGGGGTCTCTGAGGGAAAAACTGTTTTTT. It is translated as CAVRGSLREKLFF.

This clonotype was seen repeatedly, ten times or more. The rearrangement uses TRBV6-1 and TRBJ1-4, with TRBD1 identical over 11 bases. This CDR3 has 15 residues. CDR1 and CDR2 from the germline V gene are MNHNS and SASEGT. V dropped 5 bases and J dropped 12; count of bases not matched to a gene: 11. In nucleotides, the CDR3 is TGTGCCAGCAGTCCTCGGACAGGGGGCTTTAAGGAACTGTTTTTT. Its protein product is CASSPRTGGFKELFF.

This clonotype has at least ten counts. The chain links TRBV4-3 to TRBJ1-1; TRBD1 might be the D (6 bases). Trimming removed 0 bases at V and 4 bases at J, with 9 bases between. The germline CDR1 and CDR2 sequences are LGHNA and YSLEER. This CDR3 has 14 amino acids. In DNA, the CDR3 is TGCGCCAGCAGCCAAGATACAGGGCCCACTGAAGCTTTCTTT. Translation: CASSQDTGPTEAFF.

This clonotype appeared a few times. This rearrangement joins TRBV29-1 to TRBJ1-3; TRBD1 matches 7 bases. The CDR3 spans 14 residues. The V and J ends lost 2 bases and 1 base, in that order; junction bases with no gene match: 2. The germline CDR1 and CDR2 sequences are SQVTM and ANQGSEA. The CDR3 protein is CSVETGESGNTIYF. CDR3 DNA: TGCAGCGTTGAAACAGGGGAGTCTGGAAACACCATATATTTT.

This clonotype was detected ten times or more. The chain combines TRBV7-9 with TRBJ2-7, with 9 bases lining up with TRBD2. The CDR3 spans 14 residues. Germline lookup yields CDR1 SEHNR and CDR2 FQNEAQ (reference sequence). V shed 4 bases, J shed 2 bases, and the junction held 3 bases outside the gene matches. The CDR3: CASSSTSGTYEQYF. CDR3 DNA sequence: TGTGCCAGCAGCTCGACTAGCGGAACCTACGAGCAGTACTTC.

The chain has TRBV18 and TRBJ2-1; no clear D gene. Germline lookup yields CDR1 KGHSH and CDR2 LQKENI. Deletions cut 0 bases from V and 4 bases from J, with 7 bases between. This CDR3 is 14 amino acids long. The CDR3 DNA is TGTGCCAGCTCACCACCGGACGTGTACAATGAGCAGTTCTTC. Protein sequence: CASSPPDVYNEQFF.

A few counts support this clonotype. This rearrangement joins TRBV7-6 to TRBJ2-3; D unresolved. Germline CDR1 SGHVS, CDR2 FNYEAQ. The CDR3 is 11 amino acids. The V end lost 4 bases, the J end lost 4 bases, and 3 bases lay between the germline ends. DNA for the CDR3: TGTGCCAGCAGCTCTTCAGATACGCAGTATTTT. Translated, it gives CASSSSDTQYF.

This chain uses TRBV28 with TRBJ2-6; 12 nucleotides align to TRBD1. This CDR3 is 18 amino acids long. CDR1 and CDR2 from the germline V gene are MDHEN and SYDVKM. V gave up 8 bases and J gave up 4 bases; unmatched junction bases: 12. CDR3 region: CASGRPGQGAPGANVLTF. Here the CDR3 DNA reads TGTGCCAGCGGGCGGCCGGGACAGGGGGCGCCCGGGGCCAACGTCCTGACTTTC.

This clonotype showed up just a few times. This chain joins TRBV20-1 and TRBJ2-7; D uncertain. CDR1 and CDR2 (germline): DFQATT, SNEGSKA (reference sequence). Trimming cost V 4 bases and J 6 bases, with 19 bases left between them. The CDR3 is 14 residues long. CDR3: CSATPLVTLVEQYF. In nucleotides, the CDR3 is TGCAGTGCTACCCCATTGGTCACCCTGGTCGAGCAGTACTTC.

This clonotype was recorded a few times. The chain couples TRBV4-2 to TRBJ2-7, with 7 bases aligning to TRBD1. CDR1 and CDR2 (germline): LGHNA, YNFKEQ. V shed 3 bases and J 5 bases; nucleotides not matched to a gene: 10. The CDR3 runs 15 residues. CDR3 region: CASSQDQGVGNEQYF. CDR3 DNA sequence: TGTGCCAGCAGCCAGGATCAGGGGGTCGGTAACGAGCAGTACTTC.

This clonotype was observed a handful of times. V gene TRBV20-1 combines with J gene TRBJ1-1; D not certain. The CDR3 sequence is 14 residues long. The V and J ends lost 3 bases and 1 base respectively, with 12 bases between them. Germline CDR1 and CDR2: DFQATT and SNEGSKA (reference sequence). The CDR3 sequence: CSASPLQSNTEAFF. The CDR3 bases are TGCAGTGCTAGTCCTCTGCAGTCGAACACTGAAGCTTTCTTT.

The gene calls are TRBV4-3 and TRBJ2-7; 8 bases are a match to TRBD1. Germline V lookup: CDR1 LGHNA, CDR2 YSLEER. The junction had 7 bases not matched to a gene; V was cut back by 3 bases and J by 0 bases. This CDR3 is 16 amino acids long. The CDR3 reads CASSQGTGPSSYEQYF. For the CDR3, the DNA is TGCGCCAGCAGCCAGGGGACAGGCCCTAGCTCCTACGAGCAGTACTTC.

This clonotype was observed at least ten times. The chain links TRBV20-1 to TRBJ2-7, with D perhaps matching TRBD2 (6 bases). The V gene's germline CDR1 is DFQATT and CDR2 SNEGSKA (reference sequence). The CDR3 is made up of 14 amino acids. Trimming took off 6 bases at V and 5 bases at J, with 20 bases between the two ends. As DNA, the CDR3 is TGCAGTGCATGGGGCGGGACCGAAGGGAACGAGCAGTACTTC. Its translation is CSAWGGTEGNEQYF.